Detailed here is one T cell receptor (beta chain). Antigen: not known. Specified time point: sample taken at primary tumor resection. Unsorted whole RNA of tumor, nontumor lung or frozen PBMC was sequenced. A unique molecular identifier was attached to every TCR cDNA molecule. TCRdb itself ran the 5' RACE reads through MiXCR, one entry per CDR3 protein. The table lists roughly 4,200 distinct CDR3 sequences, about 8% of them singletons. These data are taken from a study of spatial heterogeneity in lung cancer. General study findings and limits: One measure, the expanded intratumoral alpha and beta TCR count, tracked tumor mutation counts.

Germline V gene lookup returns CDR1 DFQATT and CDR2 SNEGSKA (reference sequence). V was pared by 3 bases and J by 8 bases, with 5 bases between. This CDR3 region has 11 residues. This TCR derives from a male donor with early-stage non-small cell lung cancer. The genes are TRBV20-1 and TRBJ1-6; D is unclear. Sequences were derived from lung tumor tissue, sampled at surgery. The DNA of the CDR3 is TGCAGTGCTAGGCCGGATTCACCCCTCCACTTT. Residues: CSARPDSPLHF.